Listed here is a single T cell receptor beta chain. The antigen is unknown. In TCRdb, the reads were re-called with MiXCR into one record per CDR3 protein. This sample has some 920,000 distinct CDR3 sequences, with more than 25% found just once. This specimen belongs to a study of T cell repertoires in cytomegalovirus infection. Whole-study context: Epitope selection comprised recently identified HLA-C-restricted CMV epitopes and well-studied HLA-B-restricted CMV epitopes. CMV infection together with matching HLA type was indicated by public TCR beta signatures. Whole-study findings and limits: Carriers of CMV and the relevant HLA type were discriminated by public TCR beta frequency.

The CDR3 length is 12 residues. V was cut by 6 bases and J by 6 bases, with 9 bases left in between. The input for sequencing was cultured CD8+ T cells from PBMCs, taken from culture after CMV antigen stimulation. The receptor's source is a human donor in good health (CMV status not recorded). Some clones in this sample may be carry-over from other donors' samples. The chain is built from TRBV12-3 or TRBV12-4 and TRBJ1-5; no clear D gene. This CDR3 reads CASSPEIQPQHF. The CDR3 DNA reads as TGTGCCAGCAGCCCTGAGATTCAGCCCCAGCATTTT.